The clone carrying this TCR beta chain was counted ten times or more. Its antigen remains unknown. This entry is derived from a study of T cells in Graves' hyperthyroidism and ophthalmopathy. Germline V CDR1 and CDR2: ENHRY, SYGVKD. V dropped 4 bases and J dropped 4 bases, with 9 bases sitting between them. This CDR3 has 13 amino acids. Study results and limitations: It was a median approximately 7.1 months before onset that the model predicted ophthalmopathy.

Researchers took RNA transcripts and amplified the TCR beta CDR3 regions from them. HTBI primers were employed in a first-round RT-PCR of the TCR CDR3. In TCRdb, the multiplex PCR reads were re-called with MiXCR into one record per CDR3 protein. Altogether 500,000 to 550,000 distinct CDR3 sequences are present, just under 20% being singletons, with the ten largest covering roughly 47%. Uncontrolled infection, other autoimmune disease, pregnancy or lactation barred patients from enrollment. The study based diagnoses on clinical symptoms, serum thyroxine and TRAb, thyroid ultrasound and orbital computed tomography. Around 10 ml fresh peripheral blood yielded the PBMCs.

The sequenced material came from blood. The receptor was derived from a man aged 35-49 years with Graves' ophthalmopathy. V is TRBV10-3 and J is TRBJ2-3; D remains unclear. The CDR3 reads CAISGSLADTQYF. CDR3 sequence (DNA): TGTGCCATCAGTGGGTCGTTGGCAGATACGCAGTATTTT.